The 13 T cell receptor beta chains below all came from one sample that was sequenced in a study of shared clonotypes between healthy human individuals. Method: immunoSEQ multiplex PCR; TCRdb's copy keeps in-frame clones and lacks some. The sample contains about 680,000 clones, less than 85% of which appear only once. The sequenced sample consisted of memory CD4+ T cells sorted from blood. Subset in this sample: CD45RA-negative fraction. These receptors came from a young woman in good health.

The chain is built from TRBV11-1 and TRBJ2-1; 9 bases fit TRBD1. This CDR3 region has 15 residues. Trimming removed 4 bases from V and 7 bases from J; junction bases left unmatched: 8. Germline V lookup: CDR1 SGHAT, CDR2 FQDESV (reference sequence). The CDR3 here is CASSSPGQGLNEQFF. The CDR3 DNA is TGTGCCAGCAGCTCCCCGGGACAGGGTCTTAATGAGCAGTTCTTC.

Ten or more counts support this clone. The chain links TRBV4-1 to TRBJ1-1; D call uncertain. CDR1 is MGHRA and CDR2 is YSYEKL in the germline V gene. Trimming took 8 bases from V and 2 from J, leaving 12 bases between them. The CDR3 extends over 13 amino acids. CDR3 coding DNA: TGCGCCAGCCGGACCACACCAAACACTGAAGCTTTCTTT. Its protein is CASRTTPNTEAFF.

V is TRBV6-5 and J is TRBJ2-5; D may be TRBD1 (6 bases). V gave up 2 bases and J gave up 3 bases, with 10 bases separating them. From germline, CDR1 is MNHEY and CDR2 SVGAGI. The CDR3 runs 14 residues. In nucleotides, the CDR3 is TGTGCCAGCAGTTACAGGGACACTGAAGAGACCCAGTACTTC. Translation gives CASSYRDTEETQYF.

This chain links TRBV7-2 with TRBJ2-3, with 10 bases matching TRBD2. Trimming removed 0 bases from V and 0 bases from J; junction bases left unmatched: 3. The CDR3 totals 17 residues. CDR1 is SGHTA and CDR2 is FQGNSA in the germline V gene. In DNA form, the CDR3 reads TGTGCCAGCAGCTTAGCAGGACTAGCGGTTAGCACAGATACGCAGTATTTT. It translates to CASSLAGLAVSTDTQYF.

The chain uses TRBV11-1 and TRBJ1-2, with TRBD1 matching 7 bases. CDR3 length equals 13 residues. From germline, CDR1 is SGHAT and CDR2 FQDESV (reference sequence). Trimming removed 4 bases from V and 3 bases from J; junction bases left unmatched: 2. The CDR3 protein is CASSSTGHYGYTF. The CDR3, as DNA: TGTGCCAGCAGCTCGACAGGGCACTATGGCTACACCTTC.

This chain joins TRBV28 and TRBJ1-1; 7 bases match TRBD1. CDR1 is MDHEN, CDR2 SYDVKM, per germline. J gave up 7 bases and V 5 bases, and 10 bases lay outside the gene matches. The length of the CDR3 is 14 residues. The CDR3 DNA sequence: TGTGCCAGCAGTGCCCATTCCGGACAGGTTGAAGCTTTCTTT. Translating gives CASSAHSGQVEAFF. Full variable domain (outside the CDR3, taken from reference TRBV28 and TRBJ1-1): DVKVTQSSRYLVKRTGEKVFLECVQDMDHENMFWYRQDPGLGLRLIYFSYDVKMKEKGDIPEGYSVSREKKERFSLILESASTNQTSMYLCASSAHSGQVEAFFGQGTRLTVV.

The J gene is TRBJ2-1, the V gene TRBV5-1; D perhaps matches TRBD1 (6 bases). There are 16 residues in the CDR3. Trimming took 4 bases from V and 4 from J, leaving 18 bases between them. Germline V lookup: CDR1 SGHRS, CDR2 YFSETQ. In DNA form, the CDR3 reads TGCGCCAGCAGCCACCGGACAGCCCCCCAGTACAATGAGCAGTTCTTC. Its translation is CASSHRTAPQYNEQFF.

The chain is built from TRBV6-1 and TRBJ2-7; 7 bases align to TRBD2. Germline-derived CDR1 and CDR2 are MNHNS and SASEGT. The junction had 7 bases not matched to a gene; V was cut back by 11 bases and J by 0 bases. CDR3 length: 13 residues. CDR3 in DNA: TGTGCCGGCGGGAGACAAAGCTCCTACGAGCAGTACTTC. It codes for CAGGRQSSYEQYF.

The chain is built from TRBV4-1 and TRBJ2-7, with TRBD2 matching over 12 bases. V shed 3 bases, J shed 0 bases, and the junction held 9 bases outside the gene matches. The V gene's germline CDR1 is MGHRA and CDR2 YSYEKL. The CDR3 is 18 residues long. For the CDR3, the DNA is TGCGCCAGCAGCCAGGAACTCAGGACTAGCGGGGCCTCCTACGAGCAGTACTTC. Translated: CASSQELRTSGASYEQYF.

The rearrangement joins TRBV18 to TRBJ2-7; perhaps D is TRBD1 or TRBD2 (6 bases each). The germline V gene has CDR1 KGHSH and CDR2 LQKENI. Between the trimmed V and J ends, which lost 3 bases and 5 bases, there was a span of 17 bases. The CDR3 consists of 15 residues. The CDR3 spells CASSPSQGRTNEQYF. The CDR3 DNA reads TGTGCCAGCTCACCGAGTCAGGGGAGGACGAACGAGCAGTACTTC.

This clone showed up many times. V usage is TRBV5-1 and J usage is TRBJ1-3; D not certain. This CDR3 has 15 residues. Germline values: CDR1 SGHRS, CDR2 YFSETQ. V lost 0 bases and J lost 4, with 11 bases in between. The CDR3 region is CASSLGIDPGNTIYF. The CDR3 region has the DNA TGCGCCAGCAGCTTGGGGATCGACCCGGGAAACACCATATATTTT.

This clone has ten or more counts. V is TRBV5-5 and J is TRBJ2-7; unclear D gene. V shed 2 bases and J shed 3 bases, with 3 bases lying between them. The CDR3 has 11 amino acids. Germline loops: CDR1 SGHKS, CDR2 YYEKEE (reference sequence). The CDR3 sequence is CASSFLYEQYF. The CDR3 nucleotides read TGTGCCAGCAGCTTTCTCTACGAGCAGTACTTC.

This chain links TRBV7-2 with TRBJ2-3; 7 nucleotides line up with TRBD1. CDR1 and CDR2 (germline): SGHTA, FQGNSA. After removal of 5 bases from V and 2 bases from J, the junction contained 4 bases not matched to a gene. The CDR3 spans 14 residues. CDR3 nucleotide sequence: TGTGCCAGCAGCCCACAGGGGTCCACAGATACGCAGTATTTT. Protein: CASSPQGSTDTQYF. Full variable domain (remainder filled in from reference TRBV7-2 and TRBJ2-3): GAGVSQSPSNKVTEKGKDVELRCDPISGHTALYWYRQSLGQGLEFLIYFQGNSAPDKSGLPSDRFSAERTGGSVSTLTIQRTQQEDSAVYLCASSPQGSTDTQYFGPGTRLTVL.